One and the same sample provided the 21 T cell receptor beta chains below, sequenced in a study of cytotoxic CD8 clonotypes in ibrutinib-treated CLL. Measured with immunoSEQ multiplex PCR; TCRdb has only the in-frame clones, and not every one. Of more than 110,000 clones in the sample, more than 85% were seen once. The sample in question was PBMCs, obtained after 12 months of ibrutinib treatment. The receptors shown here come from a human donor with chronic lymphocytic leukemia.

The rearrangement links TRBV7-2 to TRBJ2-5, with D hard to call. CDR1 is SGHTA and CDR2 is FQGNSA in the germline V gene. Between the trimmed V and J ends, which lost 4 bases and 7 bases, there was a span of 7 bases. This CDR3 has 11 amino acids. The CDR3: CASSSSGTQYF. In DNA, the CDR3 is TGTGCCAGCAGCTCCTCCGGGACCCAGTACTTC.

CDR3 protein: CASSLAVSGGNTEAFF. CDR3 DNA: TGCGCCAGCAGCTTGGCGGTGTCAGGGGGGAACACTGAAGCTTTCTTT. The chain carries TRBV5-1 and TRBJ1-1, with 7 nucleotides matching TRBD1. J was trimmed by 1 base and V by 0 bases; bases with no gene match: 6. CDR3 length: 16 residues. Germline V lookup: CDR1 SGHRS, CDR2 YFSETQ.

There are a few counts of this clone. The rearrangement uses TRBV4-1 and TRBJ2-5; no clear D gene. The germline gives CDR1 MGHRA, CDR2 YSYEKL. The CDR3 has 15 residues. The V end lost 1 base, the J end lost 2 bases, and 11 bases lay between the germline ends. CDR3 DNA sequence: TGCGCCAGCAGCCAAGGGTTGACCGATCAAGAGACCCAGTACTTC. Amino acids: CASSQGLTDQETQYF.

The chain has TRBV7-8 and TRBJ1-5; D gene unclear. Between the trimmed V and J ends, which lost 5 bases and 5 bases, there was a span of 10 bases. Germline CDR1 is SGHVS and CDR2 is FQNEAQ. This CDR3 has 13 residues. The CDR3, as DNA: TGTGCCAGCAGCCAGCAGGAACATCAGCCCCAGCATTTT. Amino acid sequence: CASSQQEHQPQHF.

CDR3 amino acids: CAISESNTWDYRDTQYF. DNA for the CDR3: TGTGCCATCAGTGAGTCTAACACCTGGGACTACCGAGATACGCAGTATTTT. J is TRBJ2-3 and V is TRBV10-3, with 7 bases aligning to TRBD2. The CDR3 is 17 amino acids. Germline V gives CDR1 ENHRY, CDR2 SYGVKD. The V gene end was trimmed by 0 bases and the J gene end by 5 bases; junction bases not matched to a gene: 11.

The chain employs TRBV7-3 and TRBJ2-2; D not resolved. Germline V gene data show CDR1 as SGHTA and CDR2 as FQGTGA. The V gene lost 3 bases and the J gene lost 6 bases, with 20 bases spanning the gap. The CDR3 loop spans 17 amino acids. The CDR3 spells CASSFGPPQSSAGELFF. The CDR3 DNA reads as TGTGCCAGCAGCTTTGGGCCCCCACAATCCTCCGCCGGGGAGCTGTTTTTT. The variable domain in full, completed from reference TRBV7-3 and TRBJ2-2, reads GAGVSQTPSNKVTEKGKYVELRCDPISGHTALYWYRQSLGQGPEFLIYFQGTGAADDSGLPNDRFFAVRPEGSVSTLKIQRTERGDSAVYLCASSFGPPQSSAGELFFGEGSRLTVL.

This clone was observed a few times. This sequence joins TRBV28 and TRBJ2-7; 9 bases map to TRBD1. V lost 5 bases to trimming and J lost 2 bases; unmatched junction nucleotides: 10. Germline-derived CDR1 and CDR2 are MDHEN and SYDVKM. The length of the CDR3 is 16 residues. The CDR3 spells CASSLSGQGTTYEQYF. Written as DNA, the CDR3 is TGTGCCAGCAGTCTATCTGGACAGGGGACCACCTACGAGCAGTACTTC.

This clone was picked up one time. The chain carries TRBV29-1 and TRBJ2-1; D perhaps matches TRBD1 (6 bases). Trimming cost V 5 bases and J 0 bases, with 11 bases left between them. CDR1 and CDR2 (germline): SQVTM, ANQGSEA. CDR3 length equals 14 residues. For the CDR3, the DNA is TGCAGCGTTCGGACAGAGAGCTCCTACAATGAGCAGTTCTTC. This gives the protein CSVRTESSYNEQFF.

The V call is TRBV5-6, the J call TRBJ1-2, with D unclear. From germline, CDR1 is SGHDT and CDR2 YYEEEE. This CDR3 is built from 15 residues. Trimming stripped 1 base from V and 4 bases from J, with 14 bases between. Here the CDR3 reads CASSLRSLPFYGYTF. The CDR3 DNA follows: TGTGCCAGCAGCTTGAGGTCACTTCCATTCTATGGCTACACCTTC.

The chain couples TRBV5-1 to TRBJ2-7, with 9 positions matching TRBD1. The germline CDR1 and CDR2 sequences are SGHRS and YFSETQ. Germline trimming cut 0 bases from V and 6 bases from J; bases unmatched to any gene: 10. The CDR3 is made up of 16 amino acids. Written as DNA, the CDR3 is TGCGCCAGCAGCTTGGGGGCTCGGGACAGGGCGGGCGAGCAGTACTTC. The encoded protein is CASSLGARDRAGEQYF.

V is TRBV4-2 and J is TRBJ2-3; 7 positions match TRBD2. The CDR3 has 16 residues. V lost 1 base to trimming and J lost 6 bases; unmatched junction nucleotides: 10. CDR1 LGHNA and CDR2 YNFKEQ come from the germline V gene. The DNA for the CDR3 is TGTGCCAGCAGCCAAGTGTGGGCGGGAGAATCCGATACGCAGTATTTT. Translating gives CASSQVWAGESDTQYF.

The gene calls are TRBV7-9 and TRBJ1-4; no firm D call. Germline-derived CDR1 and CDR2 are SEHNR and FQNEAQ (reference sequence). V was trimmed by 1 base and J by 2 bases, leaving 11 bases between them. This CDR3 is 16 amino acids long. CDR3 nucleotide sequence: TGTGCCAGCAGCTTAGGTGCAGGCCCCACTAATGAAAAACTGTTTTTT. Protein sequence: CASSLGAGPTNEKLFF.

The CDR3 coding sequence is TGTGCCTGGAAAGGCTCCTACAATGAGCAGTTCTTC. It translates to CAWKGSYNEQFF. This chain connects TRBV30 to TRBJ2-1, with no clear D. Trimming cost V 4 bases and J 0 bases, with 4 bases left between them. Per the germline V gene, CDR1 is GTSNPN and CDR2 is SVGIG (reference sequence). This CDR3 is built from 12 residues.

This chain joins TRBV18 and TRBJ2-1; D remains ambiguous. This CDR3 contains 12 residues. V lost 1 base, J lost 8 bases, and 6 bases lay in between. Germline V gene sequence: CDR1 KGHSH, CDR2 LQKENI. CDR3 sequence reads: CASSPQGDEQFF. The DNA for the CDR3 is TGTGCCAGCTCACCACAGGGCGATGAGCAGTTCTTC.

V usage is TRBV27 and J usage is TRBJ2-2; D is tentatively TRBD1 or TRBD2 (5 bases each). Germline V lookup: CDR1 MNHEY, CDR2 SMNVEV (reference sequence). V was trimmed by 4 bases and J by 8 bases, leaving 14 bases between them. The CDR3 loop spans 14 amino acids. CDR3: CASSWDPRFGELFF. For the CDR3, the DNA is TGTGCCAGCAGTTGGGACCCCCGGTTTGGGGAGCTGTTTTTT.

This rearrangement joins TRBV28 to TRBJ2-5; TRBD2 agrees at 7 bases. With V trimmed by 3 bases and J by 3 bases, 7 bases remained unmatched. Germline lookup yields CDR1 MDHEN and CDR2 SYDVKM. The CDR3 consists of 15 residues. This chain's CDR3 is CASSFRASGKETQYF. CDR3 nucleotides: TGTGCCAGCAGTTTTAGGGCTAGCGGAAAAGAGACCCAGTACTTC.

V usage is TRBV11-3 and J usage is TRBJ2-5; tentatively, D is TRBD1 (5 bases). The V gene lost 1 base and the J gene lost 2 bases, with 14 bases spanning the gap. In germline, CDR1 is SGHNT, CDR2 YENEEA. The CDR3 spans 16 residues. For the CDR3, the DNA is TGTGCCAGCAGCTTAGGAATCCGCAGGGAACAAGAGACCCAGTACTTC. It yields the protein CASSLGIRREQETQYF.

The chain couples TRBV19 to TRBJ2-7, with 7 bases aligning to TRBD1. CDR1 LNHDA and CDR2 SQIVND come from the germline V gene (reference sequence). CDR3 length: 15 residues. V shed 6 bases, J shed 1 base, and the junction held 9 bases outside the gene matches. The CDR3 sequence is CASSPTGQVSYEQYF. The CDR3 nucleotides are TGTGCCAGTAGCCCGACAGGGCAAGTATCCTACGAGCAGTACTTC. Together with reference TRBV19 and TRBJ2-7, the CDR3 gives the full variable domain: DGGITQSPKYLFRKEGQNVTLSCEQNLNHDAMYWYRQDPGQGLRLIYYSQIVNDFQKGDIAEGYSVSREKKESFPLTVTSAQKNPTAFYLCASSPTGQVSYEQYFGPGTRLTVT.

The chain combines TRBV4-1 with TRBJ2-7, with TRBD1 matching 7 bases. V lost 4 bases, J lost 3 bases, and 6 bases stayed unmatched. Germline loops: CDR1 MGHRA, CDR2 YSYEKL. This CDR3 contains 14 residues. The CDR3 DNA reads TGCGCCAGCAGCCGAGATCAGGGGGTCTACGAGCAGTACTTC. This translates into CASSRDQGVYEQYF.

The gene calls are TRBV5-1 and TRBJ2-1; the D gene is possibly TRBD2 (6 bases). Per germline, CDR1 SGHRS and CDR2 YFSETQ. Deletions cut 1 base from V and 6 bases from J, with 17 bases between. The CDR3 covers 16 residues. The CDR3 DNA reads TGCGCCAGCAGCTTGCAGAACGGGAGCCGGGTCAATGAGCAGTTCTTC. Protein sequence: CASSLQNGSRVNEQFF.

The rearrangement links TRBV11-2 to TRBJ2-7, with D tentatively TRBD1 or TRBD2 (6 bases each). The germline V and J ends were trimmed by 4 bases and 2 bases, with 15 bases remaining between them. Germline loops: CDR1 SGHAT, CDR2 FQNNGV. This CDR3 spans 15 amino acids. The DNA for the CDR3 is TGTGCCAGCAGCTCGCCCCCCGGGGGCACCTACGAGCAGTACTTC. It translates to CASSSPPGGTYEQYF.